Following are 12 T cell receptor beta chains from one sample sequenced in a study of T cells expressing NK-cell markers. From its re-call of the 5' RACE reads, TCRdb lists each CDR3 protein once, without DNA. Its table lists 500,000 to 600,000 distinct CDR3 sequences. Sequences were obtained from blood T cells: a sorted CD56 or NKG2C T cell subset, CD4+ or CD8+ T cells, or bulk PBMC T cells (not recorded which). The source of these receptors is a young man in good health.

This chain joins TRBV29-1 and TRBJ2-5; TCRdb names TRBD2, which stays unverified in the absence of DNA. CDR1 is SQVTM, CDR2 ANQGSEA, per germline. The CDR3 extends over 15 amino acids. The CDR3 protein is CSVIGEVGSQETQYF.

The chain has TRBV6-6 and TRBJ1-5. Germline V gene lookup returns CDR1 MNHNY and CDR2 SVGAGI (reference sequence). The length of the CDR3 is 11 residues. The chain's CDR3 is CASGENQPQHF.

The chain has TRBV5-1 and TRBJ1-6; the D gene TCRdb calls, TRBD1, cannot be checked with no DNA. Germline V CDR1 and CDR2: SGHRS, YFSETQ. The CDR3 is 17 residues long. The CDR3 sequence is CASSGTGATRDFSPLHF.

The V and J genes are TRBV7-9 and TRBJ2-5; TCRdb selects TRBD1, and the lack of DNA leaves this call unchecked. The CDR3 has 17 amino acids. Germline-derived CDR1 and CDR2 are SEHNR and FQNEAQ (reference sequence). CDR3 amino acids: CASSPDRGLHTQETQYF.

This chain uses TRBV12-3 or TRBV12-4 with TRBJ2-1; absent DNA, TCRdb's TRBD2 call cannot be checked. The CDR3 totals 18 residues. The CDR3 loop is CASSLRQPLGPYNNEQFF.

J is TRBJ2-1 and V is TRBV10-2. Looked up from germline, CDR1 is WSHSY and CDR2 is SAAADI. The CDR3 sequence is 13 residues long. CDR3 residues: CASSVVDNNEQFF.

The chain uses TRBV7-6 and TRBJ2-2; TCRdb indicates TRBD2, and absent DNA this call remains unverified. This CDR3 contains 16 residues. CDR1 and CDR2 from the germline V gene are SGHVS and FNYEAQ. The CDR3 reads CASSWGLAGWAGELFF. The full variable domain, with the rest looked up from reference TRBV7-6 and TRBJ2-2, is GAGVSQSPRYKVTKRGQDVALRCDPISGHVSLYWYRQALGQGPEFLTYFNYEAQQDKSGLPNDRFSAERPEGSISTLTIQRTEQRDSAMYRCASSWGLAGWAGELFFGEGSRLTVL.

The CDR3 loop reads CASSDVGTGGTNEQFF. J is TRBJ2-1 and V is TRBV7-2; the D call of TRBD1 rests on TCRdb alone, since no DNA is present to check it. CDR3 length: 16 amino acids. Germline values: CDR1 SGHTA, CDR2 FQGNSA.

The V gene is TRBV7-2, the J gene TRBJ1-6. The CDR3 is 13 residues long. CDR1 SGHTA and CDR2 FQGNSA come from the germline V gene. The CDR3: CASTGSYNSPLHF.

The chain couples TRBV30 to TRBJ2-3; TCRdb returns TRBD1, unconfirmable since there is no DNA. CDR3 length: 13 amino acids. Germline V gives CDR1 GTSNPN, CDR2 SVGIG (reference sequence). The CDR3 reads CAWRRGLTDTQYF.

CDR3 residues: CASSARRKFTDTQYF. This chain connects TRBV3-1 to TRBJ2-3; TCRdb's D gene call, TRBD2, goes unchecked for lack of DNA. The CDR3 extends over 15 amino acids. Germline V gives CDR1 LGHDT, CDR2 YNNKEL (reference sequence).

The rearrangement links TRBV7-2 to TRBJ2-3. The CDR3 contains 15 residues. Germline assignment: CDR1 SGHTA and CDR2 FQGNSA. This chain's CDR3 is CASSLVFLVTDTQYF. The entire variable domain, with the rest obtained from reference TRBV7-2 and TRBJ2-3, is as follows: GAGVSQSPSNKVTEKGKDVELRCDPISGHTALYWYRQSLGQGLEFLIYFQGNSAPDKSGLPSDRFSAERTGGSVSTLTIQRTQQEDSAVYLCASSLVFLVTDTQYFGPGTRLTVL.